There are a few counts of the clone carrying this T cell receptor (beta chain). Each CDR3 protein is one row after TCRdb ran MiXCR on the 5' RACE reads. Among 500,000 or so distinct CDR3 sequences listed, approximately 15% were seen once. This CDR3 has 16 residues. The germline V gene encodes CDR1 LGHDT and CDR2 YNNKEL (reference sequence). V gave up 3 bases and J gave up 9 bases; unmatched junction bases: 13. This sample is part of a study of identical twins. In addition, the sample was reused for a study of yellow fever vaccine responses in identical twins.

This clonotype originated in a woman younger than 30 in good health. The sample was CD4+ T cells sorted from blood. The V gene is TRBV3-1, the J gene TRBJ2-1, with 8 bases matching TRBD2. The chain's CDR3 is CASSHSGTSAPGEQFF. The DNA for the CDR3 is TGTGCCAGCAGCCATTCCGGGACTAGTGCACCAGGTGAGCAGTTCTTC.